The entry that follows covers one TCR beta chain sequence. This record belongs to a study of blood T cell repertoires in COVID-19. Between the trimmed V and J ends, which lost 1 base and 4 bases, there was a span of 13 bases. CDR1 and CDR2 from the germline V gene are LGHNT and FRNRAP. CDR3 length equals 15 residues. Measured with immunoSEQ multiplex PCR; TCRdb has only the in-frame clones, and not every one. The sample yields some 220,000 clones, around 81% seen once. The TCR originated in a human donor in a cohort sampled during active COVID-19. The sample comprised peripheral blood. This rearrangement joins TRBV12-5 to TRBJ2-5, with D possibly TRBD1 on 7 matching bases. CDR3 protein: CASGLGQGGRETQYF. In nucleotides, the CDR3 is TGTGCTAGTGGTTTGGGACAGGGAGGTCGAGAGACCCAGTACTTC.